Given below is one T cell receptor beta chain in context. No antigen is known for it. The CDR3 totals 12 residues. Trimming took 7 bases from V and 4 from J, leaving 8 bases between them. Germline V gene sequence: CDR1 SNHLY, CDR2 FYNNEI. The sample is drawn from a study of OX40 agonist ivuxolimab in advanced cancers. Study-wide context: Enrolled patients in dose escalation had cancers that were hepatocellular carcinoma, melanoma, renal cell or head and neck cancer.

Only in-frame clones appear in the TCRdb table, and some are missing; sequencing was by immunoSEQ multiplex PCR. This sample carries about 41,000 clones, 89% of them seen once, and the ten largest clones take approximately 0.62%. Study outcomes and limitations: Relative to CD4+, CD8+ T cells held more expanded clones on average. Patients who responded partially at 0.1-3.0 mg/kg showed clonal expansion ranking among the lowest.

The source is an adult with an advanced solid tumor such as melanoma, head and neck, liver or kidney cancer. V is TRBV2 and J is TRBJ1-5; D gene uncertain. Material: CD4+ or CD8+ T cells sorted from blood, obtained in a trial of the OX40 agonist ivuxolimab. In DNA, the CDR3 is TGTGCCAGCAATGGAGGGAATCAGCCCCAGCATTTT. As protein: CASNGGNQPQHF.